This is a list of T cell receptor beta chains from one sample in a study of cytomegalovirus exposure and HLA in healthy donors. Libraries were prepared by immunoSEQ multiplex PCR; TCRdb keeps only in-frame clonotypes and omits some of them. The table shows roughly 100,000 clones, with 70% to 90% occurring only once. The source material was PBMCs. Source of these receptors: a young woman in good health and CMV-seropositive. Both conserved end residues are part of each CDR3. D genes are given only for firm matches. Expanded clones are given a class, and other clones once, few, many or no size at all.

d_gene: -; abundance: once; j_gene: TRBJ2-7; v_gene: TRBV29-1; CDR3aa: CSVLGAGSYEQYF; CDR3nt: TGCAGCGTTTTGGGGGCTGGCTCCTACGAGCAGTACTTC
d_gene: -; abundance: once; j_gene: TRBJ1-2; v_gene: TRBV9; CDR3aa: CASSGPTGSDYGYTF; CDR3nt: TGTGCCAGCAGCGGACCGACGGGTAGCGACTATGGCTACACCTTC
d_gene: -; abundance: -; j_gene: TRBJ2-1; v_gene: TRBV6-7; CDR3aa: CASSYRTVKPNNEQFF; CDR3nt: TGTGCCAGCTCATACCGGACAGTAAAACCTAACAATGAGCAGTTCTTC
d_gene: -; abundance: few; j_gene: TRBJ2-5; v_gene: TRBV6-1; CDR3aa: CASSEALSQGYF; CDR3nt: TGTGCCAGCAGTGAAGCGCTCAGCCAGGGTTACTTC
d_gene: TRBD1; abundance: -; j_gene: TRBJ1-1; v_gene: TRBV12-5; CDR3aa: CASGLVLNRGPAEAFF; CDR3nt: TGTGCTAGTGGTTTGGTACTAAACAGGGGGCCAGCCGAAGCTTTCTTT
d_gene: -; abundance: once; j_gene: TRBJ2-1; v_gene: TRBV15; CDR3aa: CATSRDRLGDGEQFF; CDR3nt: TGTGCCACCAGCAGAGATCGTCTAGGTGATGGTGAGCAGTTCTTC
d_gene: TRBD1; abundance: -; j_gene: TRBJ2-7; v_gene: TRBV4-1; CDR3aa: CASSQRGPLLNYEQYF; CDR3nt: TGCGCCAGCAGCCAAAGGGGGCCCCTCTTGAACTACGAGCAGTACTTC
d_gene: -; abundance: -; j_gene: TRBJ1-5; v_gene: TRBV5-6; CDR3aa: CASSSDSGSNQPQHF; CDR3nt: TGTGCCAGCAGCTCCGACAGTGGGAGCAATCAGCCCCAGCATTTT
d_gene: TRBD2; abundance: -; j_gene: TRBJ2-5; v_gene: TRBV15; CDR3aa: CATSWGGGAQETQYF; CDR3nt: TGTGCCACCAGCTGGGGCGGGGGGGCCCAAGAGACCCAGTACTTC
d_gene: TRBD2; abundance: -; j_gene: TRBJ2-3; v_gene: TRBV4-1; CDR3aa: CASSQPRTSGRASTDTQYF; CDR3nt: TGCGCCAGCAGCCAACCTCGGACTAGCGGGAGGGCAAGCACAGATACGCAGTATTTT
d_gene: -; abundance: -; j_gene: TRBJ1-1; v_gene: TRBV14; CDR3aa: CASSQAGSGEAFF; CDR3nt: TGTGCCAGCAGCCAAGCAGGGTCGGGTGAAGCTTTCTTT
d_gene: -; abundance: -; j_gene: TRBJ2-1; v_gene: TRBV5-5; CDR3aa: CASSLWQSYNEQFF; CDR3nt: TGTGCCAGCAGCTTATGGCAGTCCTACAATGAGCAGTTCTTC
d_gene: -; abundance: -; j_gene: TRBJ2-1; v_gene: TRBV27; CDR3aa: CASSTQAYNEQFF; CDR3nt: TGTGCCAGCAGCACACAGGCCTACAATGAGCAGTTCTTC
d_gene: -; abundance: -; j_gene: TRBJ2-7; v_gene: TRBV27; CDR3aa: CASSWQGHAYEQYF; CDR3nt: TGTGCCAGCAGTTGGCAGGGCCACGCCTACGAGCAGTACTTC
d_gene: TRBD1; abundance: -; j_gene: TRBJ1-2; v_gene: TRBV28; CDR3aa: CASRRTGESYTF; CDR3nt: TGTGCCAGCAGACGGACAGGGGAGAGCTACACCTTC
d_gene: TRBD1; abundance: -; j_gene: TRBJ2-7; v_gene: TRBV6-1; CDR3aa: CASAGTGVDEQYF; CDR3nt: TGTGCCAGTGCCGGGACAGGGGTCGACGAGCAGTACTTC
d_gene: TRBD1; abundance: -; j_gene: TRBJ1-2; v_gene: TRBV12-5; CDR3aa: CASATPGQVGGYTF; CDR3nt: TGTGCTAGTGCCACGCCCGGACAGGTCGGAGGCTACACCTTC
d_gene: -; abundance: -; j_gene: TRBJ2-7; v_gene: TRBV4-2; CDR3aa: CASSLREISYEQYF; CDR3nt: TGTGCCAGCAGCCTCCGGGAGATCTCCTACGAGCAGTACTTC
d_gene: TRBD2; abundance: -; j_gene: TRBJ2-7; v_gene: TRBV19; CDR3aa: CASSPTGGARSYEQYF; CDR3nt: TGTGCCAGTAGCCCTACGGGGGGGGCTAGGAGCTACGAGCAGTACTTC
d_gene: TRBD1; abundance: -; j_gene: TRBJ2-7; v_gene: TRBV6-1; CDR3aa: CASRPGGAGSYEQYF; CDR3nt: TGTGCCAGCAGGCCAGGGGGCGCGGGATCCTACGAGCAGTACTTC
d_gene: -; abundance: few; j_gene: TRBJ1-1; v_gene: TRBV7-8; CDR3aa: CASLLGRSMNTEAFF; CDR3nt: TGTGCCAGCCTATTGGGCCGGTCAATGAACACTGAAGCTTTCTTT
d_gene: -; abundance: -; j_gene: TRBJ2-1; v_gene: TRBV18; CDR3aa: CASSPPELEQFF; CDR3nt: TGTGCCAGCTCACCACCAGAACTCGAGCAGTTCTTC
d_gene: TRBD2; abundance: -; j_gene: TRBJ2-1; v_gene: TRBV19; CDR3aa: CASRSGRGYNEQFF; CDR3nt: TGTGCCAGTAGAAGCGGGAGAGGCTACAATGAGCAGTTCTTC